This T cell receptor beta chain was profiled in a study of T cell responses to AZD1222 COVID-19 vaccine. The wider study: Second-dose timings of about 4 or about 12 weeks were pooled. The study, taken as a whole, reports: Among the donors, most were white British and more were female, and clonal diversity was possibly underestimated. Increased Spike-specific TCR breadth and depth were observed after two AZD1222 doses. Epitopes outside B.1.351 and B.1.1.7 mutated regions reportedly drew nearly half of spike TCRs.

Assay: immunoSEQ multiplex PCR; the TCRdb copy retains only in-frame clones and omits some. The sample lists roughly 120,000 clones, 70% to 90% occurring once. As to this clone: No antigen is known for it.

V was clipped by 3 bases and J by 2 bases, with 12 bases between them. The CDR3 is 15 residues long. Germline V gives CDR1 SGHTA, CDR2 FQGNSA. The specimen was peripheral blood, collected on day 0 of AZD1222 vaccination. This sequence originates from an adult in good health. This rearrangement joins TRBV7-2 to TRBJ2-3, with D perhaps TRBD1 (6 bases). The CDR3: CASSFRQAATDTQYF. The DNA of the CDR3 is TGTGCCAGCAGCTTTCGACAGGCCGCCACAGATACGCAGTATTTT.